This T cell receptor (beta chain) was recorded in a study of shared clonotypes between healthy human individuals (dated by TCRdb to between 2020 and 2021). About the investigation overall: The cohort comprised a couple of women and three men aged 18 to 49 years. Blood TCR repertoires of roughly 5 healthy adults were deeply sequenced to estimate repertoire size and the extent of clonotype sharing between individuals. Libraries were prepared and TCR repertoires were sequenced by different laboratories using diverse techniques, in order to increase sequencing depth and limit assay-specific biases. Leukapheresis yielded between about 0.9 and 10 billion PBMCs per donor. For each donor, CD4 naive and CD4 memory were each given three plates, CD8 naive was given two plates, and CD8 memory was given one plate.

The donors were healthy, HIV-negative adults with no recently reported acute infections or vaccinations. All donors were Caucasian adults living in Nashville, Tennessee, USA. Magnetic negative selection was used to enrich CD4+ T cells, after which naive cells were positively selected on CD45RA and the negative fraction became the memory subset. After blood collection by leukapheresis, PBMCs were isolated using Ficoll-Histopaque density gradient centrifugation and then cryopreserved in the vapor phase of liquid nitrogen. Analytical flow cytometry was used to check the purity and quantity of every magnetically sorted T cell population. Each sorted fraction had its genomic DNA isolated and then quantified by UV absorbance on a Nanodrop 2000c. Reading the germline V gene gives CDR1 MGHRA and CDR2 YSYEKL. Spanning cysteine to phenylalanine, the CDR3 consists of 19 amino acids. This entry keeps only the CDR3 DNA: 57 bases, framed from base 1. The junction carries 22 bases between V and J, which are trimmed by 0 bases and 5 bases respectively.

As regards this clone: It has no known antigen specificity. No base-level quality is on record; no much larger clone is a single base apart.

Paper-wide results and their limitations: Larger estimated clonotype richness was generally found for naive subsets than for memory subsets. The small number of donors limited the genetic and exposure-history diversity represented. Pairwise subsampling led to the expectation that sequencing depth would affect the degree of clonotype sharing among donors. Roughly 5% of naive CD4, roughly 3.5% of naive CD8, around 2.3% of memory CD4, and more than 0.35% of memory CD8 clonotypes were shared across four donors. Rarefaction of sorted-subset datasets indicated incomplete sequencing despite the large sequencing depth. Clonotypes shared by all four sorted-subset donors showed higher generation probabilities than non-shared clonotypes. Only blood was sampled, and tissue TCR repertoires likely differ from those in blood.

Using the deep immunoSEQ assay, multiplex PCR amplified TCR CDR3 regions from genomic DNA. Extracted genomic DNA from each cell subset was distributed evenly across all wells of several immunoSEQ 96-well plates, and each plate was treated as a replicate. For sorted subsets, each replicate PCR was loaded with roughly 190 ng genomic DNA, equivalent to 25,000 to 30,000 T cell genomes. Purified libraries were measured with a Qubit 3.0 fluorometer, size-checked on a Bioanalyzer 2100, and measured again with the KAPA Library Quantification kit. Each immunoSEQ 96-well plate was sequenced on its own single-read 150-cycle Illumina NextSeq 550 flow cell. The study's processing was this. Because the immunoSEQ output held only junctional sequences and lacked quality scores, the filtering could not match the filtering applied to full-length reads. Sequences were annotated with PyIR, a Python wrapper for IgBLAST v1.9, and V/J genes and CDR3 were assigned using IMGT germline references. Reads were filtered out if the reads had weak V/J assignments (E-value above 1e-6), no CDR3, stop codons, out-of-frame junctions, or ambiguous translated residues. V3J clonotypes were defined as sequences sharing an identical inferred V gene, J gene, and CDR3 amino acid sequence. Percentage overlap between repertoires was computed as shared unique clonotypes divided by the size of the smaller repertoire. Three approaches were used to assess repertoire richness: RTK rarefaction, the Chao1 estimator, and Recon v2.1 estimates of unobserved clonotypes. OLGA was used to compute generation probabilities for all TCRbeta clonotypes that the gDNA method yielded from a handful of donors. TCRdb stores this immuneACCESS table with in-frame sequences only. Part of the clones is absent; in the studies checked, under half of the shortfall reflects unresolved V genes, and no reason is known for the rest. Clonal size and the V and J genes are those of that table, whereas D and trimming came from the DNA. Across this sample there are approximately 1,500,000 clones, with roughly 95% seen only once. The ten largest clones represent roughly 1.2% of the sample.

Sequenced: naive CD4+ T cells sorted from blood. Explained via the paper, the cell subset or site label denotes: CD45RA+ positively selected. The V and J genes are TRBV4-1 and TRBJ2-2; possibly the D gene is TRBD2, per 6 matching bases. The receptor comes from a man aged 25-45 years in good health. The DNA sequence reads TGCGCCAGCAGCCAAGATCTGAAGGACGCAAAAGGAGGGACCGGGGAGCTGTTTTTT. Its protein product is CASSQDLKDAKGGTGELFF.